This T cell receptor (beta chain) emerged from a study of blood T cell repertoires in COVID-19. Data came from immunoSEQ multiplex PCR; TCRdb stores just in-frame clones and leaves some out. Altogether about 190,000 clones are present, around 82% being singletons, with the ten largest covering roughly a sixth. Participants were aged roughly 18 to 89 years from more than 20 US areas. Sequencing input: PBMCs or T cells enriched from blood (not recorded which). The receptor was derived from a woman between 45 and 60 years old with acute COVID-19.

The CDR3 nucleotides are TGTGCCAGCAGCTACGACACGAACACTGAAGCTTTCTTT. Amino acid sequence: CASSYDTNTEAFF. The chain links TRBV5-6 to TRBJ1-1; D ambiguous. This CDR3 is 13 amino acids long. V shed 3 bases and J shed 1 base, with 7 bases lying between them. Germline CDR1 SGHDT, CDR2 YYEEEE.